This passage covers 27 T cell receptor beta chains from one sample sequenced in a study of cytomegalovirus exposure and HLA in healthy donors. It was with 60 Vbeta and 13 Jbeta primers that the PCR ran. Sequencing used immunoSEQ multiplex PCR; TCRdb keeps in-frame clones, though not all of them. The sample records around 170,000 clones, around 80% being singletons. The sequenced sample was PBMCs. The receptors were sampled from a woman between 45 and 65 years old in good health and CMV-seropositive.

The chain recombines TRBV7-3 with TRBJ2-2; TRBD1 aligns across 7 bases. With V trimmed by 8 bases and J by 2 bases, 8 bases remained unmatched. Germline-derived CDR1 and CDR2 are SGHTA and FQGTGA. This CDR3 contains 15 residues. The CDR3 region is CASGLGTANTGELFF. For the CDR3, the DNA is TGTGCCAGCGGCCTGGGGACAGCCAACACCGGGGAGCTGTTTTTT.

This clone was counted only a few times. The chain employs TRBV28 and TRBJ1-5; TRBD1 matches at 7 bases. V shed 3 bases and J 3 bases; nucleotides not matched to a gene: 17. Germline V gene lookup returns CDR1 MDHEN and CDR2 SYDVKM. The CDR3 is made up of 19 amino acids. The CDR3: CASSFGAYDTGAINQPQHF. The CDR3 nucleotides are TGTGCCAGCAGTTTCGGAGCCTATGATACAGGGGCGATCAATCAGCCCCAGCATTTT.

The chain joins TRBV18 to TRBJ2-7; 7 nucleotides align to TRBD1. Germline V gives CDR1 KGHSH, CDR2 LQKENI. The CDR3 has 14 residues. Trimming cost V 3 bases and J 0 bases; bases outside gene matches: 2. The CDR3 spells CASSPGQSSYEQYF. The CDR3 DNA reads as TGTGCCAGCTCACCGGGACAGAGCTCCTACGAGCAGTACTTC.

The rearrangement links TRBV10-1 to TRBJ1-5; D call uncertain. Trimming pared 6 bases from V and 5 bases from J, leaving 11 bases between. This CDR3 is built from 13 residues. Germline V lookup: CDR1 WNHNN, CDR2 SYGVQD (reference sequence). This CDR3 is CASSLGSDQPQHF. For the CDR3, the DNA is TGCGCCAGCAGCCTAGGATCCGATCAGCCCCAGCATTTT.

This clone was counted a single time. The chain uses TRBV9 and TRBJ1-3, with TRBD1 matching over 7 bases. Germline V gives CDR1 SGDLS, CDR2 YYNGEE. There are 16 residues in the CDR3. V shed 3 bases and J 0 bases; nucleotides not matched to a gene: 6. CDR3 region: CASSAPGGPSGNTIYF. The CDR3 DNA reads as TGTGCCAGCAGCGCTCCAGGGGGACCCTCTGGAAACACCATATATTTT.

The J gene is TRBJ1-1, the V gene TRBV7-9, with D perhaps matching TRBD1 (5 bases). The CDR3 has 12 residues. The V gene's germline CDR1 is SEHNR and CDR2 FQNEAQ (reference sequence). The V and J ends lost 4 bases and 11 bases respectively, with 14 bases between them. The CDR3 is CASSSQVSWAFF. The CDR3, as DNA: TGTGCCAGCAGCTCACAGGTGTCTTGGGCTTTCTTT.

The chain couples TRBV15 to TRBJ2-5; D possibly corresponds to TRBD1 (6 bases). The germline V and J ends were trimmed by 0 bases and 2 bases, with 7 bases remaining between them. Germline loops: CDR1 LNHNV, CDR2 YYDKDF (reference sequence). This CDR3 has 14 amino acids. The CDR3 sequence is CATSRDGQQETQYF. The CDR3 DNA reads TGTGCCACCAGCAGAGATGGACAGCAAGAGACCCAGTACTTC.

In its sample, this clone was seen once. The chain joins TRBV2 to TRBJ1-2, with D unclear. CDR1 and CDR2 from the germline V gene are SNHLY and FYNNEI. Trimming shortened V by 6 bases and J by 8 bases, and 13 bases separated the two germline ends. The CDR3 runs 12 residues. The CDR3 bases are TGTGCCAGCAGGAAATCGATAGAGGGCTACACCTTC. Translated: CASRKSIEGYTF.

The rearrangement joins TRBV6-5 to TRBJ1-1; maybe TRBD1 (5 bases). The V gene lost 0 bases and the J gene lost 1 base, with 12 bases spanning the gap. Germline V gene data show CDR1 as MNHEY and CDR2 as SVGAGI. The CDR3 spans 16 residues. The CDR3 loop is CASSYSGNQGNTEAFF. In DNA form, the CDR3 reads TGTGCCAGCAGTTACTCAGGTAACCAGGGGAACACTGAAGCTTTCTTT.

This chain uses TRBV28 with TRBJ2-1, with unresolved D. Germline V lookup: CDR1 MDHEN, CDR2 SYDVKM. This CDR3 is built from 15 residues. V lost 6 bases, J lost 9 bases, and 21 bases lay in between. The CDR3 DNA follows: TGTGCCAGCAGCCCCTCTCTTTCGCTAGTAGCTGAGCAGTTCTTC. This codes for CASSPSLSLVAEQFF.

The rearrangement links TRBV5-4 to TRBJ2-7; TRBD2 agrees at 10 bases. The junction had 9 bases not matched to a gene; V was cut back by 0 bases and J by 6 bases. The CDR3 contains 16 residues. The germline gives CDR1 SGHNT, CDR2 YYREEE (reference sequence). As DNA, the CDR3 is TGTGCCAGCAGCTTGGCCTCTAGCGGGGGTTCTGGCGAGCAGTACTTC. Protein sequence: CASSLASSGGSGEQYF.

This chain joins TRBV1 and TRBJ1-2; the table calls TRBD1, which could not be checked here. TRBV1 is annotated as a pseudogene. The CDR3 spans 15 residues. This CDR3 is CTSSQLQGVGYGYTF. The CDR3 bases are TGCACCAGCAGCCAATTACAGGGGGTTGGGTATGGCTACACCTTC.

As concerns this clone: A read error may account for a junction end that differs from germline. The V and J genes are TRBV19 and TRBJ2-6; the match to TRBD1 covers 7 bases. Looked up from germline, CDR1 is LNHDA and CDR2 is SQIVND (reference sequence). The CDR3 is 15 amino acids. The CDR3 region has the DNA TGTGCCAGTACCCTTGACAGGGCCGGGGCCAACGGCCTGACTTTC. This sequence encodes CASTLDRAGANGLTF.

This clone was found once. The V call is TRBV19, the J call TRBJ1-1; D uncertain. The CDR3 length is 13 residues. Trimming stripped 3 bases from V and 3 bases from J, with 8 bases between. Per germline, CDR1 LNHDA and CDR2 SQIVND (reference sequence). CDR3 in amino acids: CASSIRPYTEAFF. The CDR3 DNA reads TGTGCCAGTAGTATCAGGCCATACACTGAAGCTTTCTTT.

The chain recombines TRBV2 with TRBJ2-1; a weak D match, TRBD1 (6 bases). The length of the CDR3 is 13 residues. The V gene lost 1 base and the J gene lost 13 bases, with 14 bases spanning the gap. Germline CDR1 reads SNHLY; CDR2 reads FYNNEI. The CDR3: CASSEVTGTSQFF. CDR3 sequence (DNA): TGTGCCAGCAGTGAAGTCACCGGGACATCCCAGTTCTTC.

This clone was found once. The rearrangement joins TRBV7-3 to TRBJ2-4; 8 nucleotides agree with TRBD1. V was clipped by 6 bases and J by 0 bases; unmatched bases: 7. The germline gives CDR1 SGHTA, CDR2 FQGTGA. The CDR3 is 16 amino acids. The CDR3 DNA sequence: TGTGCCAGCAGTAAGGCCGGGACAGGAGCCAAAAACATTCAGTACTTC. This encodes CASSKAGTGAKNIQYF.

This clone has just a few counts. V usage is TRBV6-6 and J usage is TRBJ2-2; 9 bases are a match to TRBD1. The CDR3 spans 15 residues. Losses at the gene ends were 7 bases for V and 3 bases for J; bases not matched to a gene: 6. Germline values: CDR1 MNHNY, CDR2 SVGAGI (reference sequence). As DNA, the CDR3 is TGTGCCAGCACCAGGGACAGGGCGTACACCGGGGAGCTGTTTTTT. This sequence encodes CASTRDRAYTGELFF.

The chain is built from TRBV12-5 and TRBJ2-7; D is uncertain. This CDR3 spans 10 amino acids. V lost 11 bases, J lost 2 bases, and 7 bases lay in between. Germline V gene sequence: CDR1 LGHNT, CDR2 FRNRAP. The CDR3: CAPPPYEQYF. For the CDR3, the DNA is TGTGCTCCCCCTCCCTACGAGCAGTACTTC.

The V gene is TRBV5-1, the J gene TRBJ1-5; D perhaps matches TRBD1 (5 bases). Trimming took off 3 bases at V and 6 bases at J, with 16 bases between the two ends. Germline V gene lookup returns CDR1 SGHRS and CDR2 YFSETQ. This CDR3 has 15 amino acids. CDR3 sequence (DNA): TGCGCCAGCAGCTCCGGGGGGGGATCGGGTCAGCCCCAGCATTTT. Protein product: CASSSGGGSGQPQHF. Filled out from reference TRBV5-1 and TRBJ1-5, the complete variable domain reads KAGVTQTPRYLIKTRGQQVTLSCSPISGHRSVSWYQQTPGQGLQFLFEYFSETQRNKGNFPGRFSGRQFSNSRSEMNVSTLELGDSALYLCASSSGGGSGQPQHFGDGTRLSIL.

The CDR3 region is CASSIRRGTGNTEAFF. DNA of the CDR3: TGTGCCAGCAGCATCCGACGGGGGACAGGGAACACTGAAGCTTTCTTT. The chain uses TRBV7-9 and TRBJ1-1, with TRBD1 identical over 8 bases. The CDR3 totals 16 residues. Germline CDR1 is SEHNR and CDR2 is FQNEAQ (reference sequence). With V trimmed by 5 bases and J by 1 base, 9 bases remained unmatched. The full variable domain, completed using reference TRBV7-9 and TRBJ1-1, is DTGVSQNPRHKITKRGQNVTFRCDPISEHNRLYWYRQTLGQGPEFLTYFQNEAQLEKSRLLSDRFSAERPKGSFSTLEIQRTEQGDSAMYLCASSIRRGTGNTEAFFGQGTRLTVV.

This clone was detected a few times. The chain couples TRBV5-1 to TRBJ2-1, with TRBD1 matching 8 bases. Germline V gene data show CDR1 as SGHRS and CDR2 as YFSETQ. The CDR3 has 16 residues. The V segment lost 4 bases and the J segment 2 bases; nucleotides outside the gene matches: 8. CDR3 sequence: CASSKDREMPYNEQFF. Here the CDR3 DNA reads TGCGCCAGCAGCAAGGACAGGGAAATGCCCTACAATGAGCAGTTCTTC.

V and J are TRBV11-2 and TRBJ2-1, with 8 bases lining up with TRBD1. The germline gives CDR1 SGHAT, CDR2 FQNNGV. V gave up 5 bases and J gave up 4 bases; unmatched junction bases: 10. This CDR3 has 16 residues. The CDR3 region has the DNA TGTGCCAGCAGCGTACCCCTAGGGACAGGTTACAATGAGCAGTTCTTC. Protein product: CASSVPLGTGYNEQFF.

CDR3 residues: CASSPPGQGLYGYTF. The CDR3 DNA is TGTGCCAGCAGCCCTCCGGGACAGGGACTCTATGGCTACACCTTC. This rearrangement joins TRBV6-6 to TRBJ1-2; TRBD1 agrees at 9 bases. J lost 4 bases, V lost 6 bases, and 9 bases had no gene match. In germline, CDR1 is MNHNY, CDR2 SVGAGI (reference sequence). The length of the CDR3 is 15 residues.

The chain employs TRBV6-1 and TRBJ2-2; the match to TRBD2 covers 12 bases. This CDR3 contains 15 residues. With V trimmed by 6 bases and J by 7 bases, 6 bases remained unmatched. The V gene's germline CDR1 is MNHNS and CDR2 SASEGT. The CDR3 region has the DNA TGTGCCAGCAGAACTAGCGGGAGGTTCAGCGGGGAGCTGTTTTTT. Translating it yields CASRTSGRFSGELFF.

The gene calls are TRBV7-2 and TRBJ1-5, with D perhaps TRBD1 (5 bases). Germline V CDR1 and CDR2: SGHTA, FQGNSA. The CDR3 is 16 residues long. V dropped 1 base and J dropped 0 bases, with 10 bases sitting between them. CDR3 coding DNA: TGTGCCAGCAGCTTAGGATCGACAGATAGCAATCAGCCCCAGCATTTT. Its protein is CASSLGSTDSNQPQHF.

This sequence joins TRBV6-1 and TRBJ2-5; possible D gene TRBD1, 6 bases. The germline V gene has CDR1 MNHNS and CDR2 SASEGT. The CDR3 spans 13 residues. The ends were cut back, 1 base at V and 7 bases at J, with 10 bases in the middle. CDR3 nucleotide sequence: TGTGCCAGCAGTGAAGGGACAGCCAGGACCCAGTACTTC. The encoded protein is CASSEGTARTQYF.

This chain joins TRBV11-3 and TRBJ2-3; tentatively, D is TRBD2 (6 bases). V was trimmed by 1 base and J by 6 bases, leaving 23 bases between them. The CDR3 consists of 18 residues. Germline CDR1 reads SGHNT; CDR2 reads YENEEA. CDR3 sequence: CASSLGIGWGVPVDTQYF. CDR3 in DNA: TGTGCCAGCAGCTTAGGGATCGGGTGGGGGGTCCCGGTGGATACGCAGTATTTT.